These 18 T cell receptor beta chains came from one sample sequenced in a study of blood T cell repertoires in COVID-19. Method: immunoSEQ multiplex PCR; TCRdb's copy keeps in-frame clones and lacks some. The table records around 250,000 clones, around four fifths of them present only once. Sequencing used peripheral blood. These receptor sequences come from a man aged 40-49 years with active or convalescent COVID-19.

The rearrangement uses TRBV5-1 and TRBJ2-1, with D possibly matching TRBD2 (6 bases). Germline-derived CDR1 and CDR2 are SGHRS and YFSETQ. This CDR3 has 15 residues. V lost 3 bases and J 6 bases, leaving 16 bases between the germline ends. CDR3 DNA: TGCGCCAGCAGCTCTCTCAGGGACTCTAGCAATGAGCAGTTCTTC. It is translated as CASSSLRDSSNEQFF.

V usage is TRBV28 and J usage is TRBJ1-5, with D possibly matching TRBD1 (6 bases). This CDR3 comprises 15 residues. The V and J ends lost 5 bases and 1 base respectively, with 12 bases between them. CDR1 is MDHEN, CDR2 SYDVKM, per germline. The CDR3 protein is CASSLRGLSNQPQHF. The CDR3 DNA follows: TGTGCCAGCAGTCTCAGGGGCCTGAGCAATCAGCCCCAGCATTTT. The full variable domain, with the rest looked up from reference TRBV28 and TRBJ1-5, is DVKVTQSSRYLVKRTGEKVFLECVQDMDHENMFWYRQDPGLGLRLIYFSYDVKMKEKGDIPEGYSVSREKKERFSLILESASTNQTSMYLCASSLRGLSNQPQHFGDGTRLSIL.

This chain connects TRBV11-3 to TRBJ2-5; 10 bases line up with TRBD2. J gave up 6 bases and V 5 bases, and 15 bases lay outside the gene matches. The CDR3 extends over 17 amino acids. CDR1 and CDR2 from the germline V gene are SGHNT and YENEEA. The CDR3 coding sequence is TGTGCCAGCAGCACCCTACGGGGCCTAGCGGGGGCTCAGACCCAGTACTTC. This codes for CASSTLRGLAGAQTQYF. The full variable domain, completed using reference TRBV11-3 and TRBJ2-5, is EAGVVQSPRYKIIEKKQPVAFWCNPISGHNTLYWYLQNLGQGPELLIRYENEEAVDDSQLPKDRFSAERLKGVDSTLKIQPAELGDSAVYLCASSTLRGLAGAQTQYFGPGTRLLVL.

The gene calls are TRBV12-5 and TRBJ2-2; 9 nucleotides align to TRBD2. CDR1 and CDR2 (germline): LGHNT, FRNRAP. The CDR3 sequence is 16 residues long. Trimming at V came to 6 bases and at J to 4 bases, leaving 9 bases not matched to a gene. Written as DNA, the CDR3 is TGTGCTAGTGGAAGAGGAAGTAGCGGGAGCACCGGGGAGCTGTTTTTT. It specifies CASGRGSSGSTGELFF.

The chain uses TRBV5-6 and TRBJ2-7, with D maybe TRBD2 (7 bases). Trimming cost V 1 base and J 2 bases, with 25 bases left between them. The germline V gene has CDR1 SGHDT and CDR2 YYEEEE. The CDR3 loop spans 19 amino acids. This chain's CDR3 is CASSLFAGSNGGPTYEQYF. The CDR3 DNA reads as TGTGCCAGCAGCTTGTTCGCAGGCTCAAACGGGGGGCCCACCTACGAGCAGTACTTC. Full variable domain (outside the CDR3, taken from reference TRBV5-6 and TRBJ2-7): DAGVTQSPTHLIKTRGQQVTLRCSPKSGHDTVSWYQQALGQGPQFIFQYYEEEERQRGNFPDRFSGHQFPNYSSELNVNALLLGDSALYLCASSLFAGSNGGPTYEQYFGPGTRLTVT.

The chain carries TRBV6-5 and TRBJ2-1; D ambiguous. Trimming shortened V by 4 bases and J by 7 bases, and 5 bases separated the two germline ends. CDR3 length equals 11 residues. The V gene's germline CDR1 is MNHEY and CDR2 SVGAGI. The CDR3 region has the DNA TGTGCCAGCAGTTTCCTTAATGAGCAGTTCTTC. This codes for CASSFLNEQFF.

The chain carries TRBV6-1 and TRBJ2-3, with 8 bases identical to TRBD2. From germline, CDR1 is MNHNS and CDR2 SASEGT. The CDR3 contains 17 residues. The J segment lost 3 bases and the V segment lost 0 bases, leaving 8 bases of the junction unmatched. The CDR3 coding sequence is TGTGCCAGCAGTGAAGCTTTTCGAGCGGGAGTAACAGATACGCAGTATTTT. Its protein product is CASSEAFRAGVTDTQYF.

The chain has TRBV10-1 and TRBJ2-3; tentatively, D is TRBD2 (7 bases). Trimming took 0 bases from V and 3 from J, leaving 19 bases between them. The V gene's germline CDR1 is WNHNN and CDR2 SYGVQD (reference sequence). CDR3 size: 18 residues. In nucleotides, the CDR3 is TGCGCCAGCAGTGAGTCCCCGAGGGGGGGCCTAGGGACAGATACGCAGTATTTT. The encoded protein is CASSESPRGGLGTDTQYF.

This clone occurred a few times. The chain links TRBV19 to TRBJ2-2; 10 positions agree with TRBD1. Trimming at V came to 4 bases and at J to 5 bases, leaving 4 bases not matched to a gene. The CDR3 runs 15 residues. From germline, CDR1 is LNHDA and CDR2 SQIVND (reference sequence). CDR3 sequence reads: CASSRQGAVTGELFF. DNA for the CDR3: TGTGCCAGTAGTAGACAGGGGGCGGTTACCGGGGAGCTGTTTTTT. The whole variable domain, remainder taken from reference TRBV19 and TRBJ2-2, is DGGITQSPKYLFRKEGQNVTLSCEQNLNHDAMYWYRQDPGQGLRLIYYSQIVNDFQKGDIAEGYSVSREKKESFPLTVTSAQKNPTAFYLCASSRQGAVTGELFFGEGSRLTVL.

This clone showed up just once. V gene TRBV27 combines with J gene TRBJ2-3, with D perhaps TRBD2 (7 bases). V was pared by 4 bases and J by 4 bases, with 12 bases between. Germline lookup yields CDR1 MNHEY and CDR2 SMNVEV (reference sequence). This CDR3 has 14 amino acids. The CDR3 loop is CASSSGGAPDTQYF. For the CDR3, the DNA is TGTGCCAGCAGTTCGGGGGGCGCCCCAGATACGCAGTATTTT.

The V and J genes are TRBV19 and TRBJ1-5; 10 nucleotides agree with TRBD1. The CDR3 covers 17 residues. Trimming cost V 2 bases and J 5 bases; bases outside gene matches: 9. CDR1 is LNHDA, CDR2 SQIVND, per germline (reference sequence). The CDR3 bases are TGTGCCAGTAGTATAAACCCTGGGGACAGGGGTTATCAGCCCCAGCATTTT. Translated, it gives CASSINPGDRGYQPQHF.

This chain uses TRBV4-1 with TRBJ1-2; 7 bases are shared with TRBD1. There are 16 residues in the CDR3. CDR1 is MGHRA, CDR2 YSYEKL, per germline. V shed 3 bases and J 0 bases; nucleotides not matched to a gene: 7. This CDR3 reads CASSHTDRAANYGYTF. Here the CDR3 DNA reads TGCGCCAGCAGCCACACCGACAGGGCGGCTAACTATGGCTACACCTTC.

V usage is TRBV11-2 and J usage is TRBJ2-2; D is possibly TRBD1 (7 bases). Deletions cut 0 bases from V and 7 bases from J, with 18 bases between. In germline, CDR1 is SGHAT, CDR2 FQNNGV. The CDR3 totals 17 residues. CDR3 nucleotide sequence: TGTGCCAGCAGCTTAGATTCGTTTAGGGGGCGGGGCGGGGAGCTGTTTTTT. Translating it yields CASSLDSFRGRGGELFF. The full variable domain, in which reference TRBV11-2 and TRBJ2-2 provide the parts outside the CDR3, is EAGVAQSPRYKIIEKRQSVAFWCNPISGHATLYWYQQILGQGPKLLIQFQNNGVVDDSQLPKDRFSAERLKGVDSTLKIQPAKLEDSAVYLCASSLDSFRGRGGELFFGEGSRLTVL.

This clone showed up just once. This chain links TRBV5-5 with TRBJ2-3, with 7 bases identical to TRBD2. CDR1 is SGHKS and CDR2 is YYEKEE in the germline V gene (reference sequence). With 0 bases clipped from V and 3 bases from J, the junction kept 7 bases outside the gene matches. The CDR3 covers 16 residues. The CDR3 bases are TGTGCCAGCAGCTTGGGGGCGGGAGTTACGACAGATACGCAGTATTTT. It translates to CASSLGAGVTTDTQYF.

The V gene is TRBV11-2, the J gene TRBJ2-2, with TRBD2 identical over 13 bases. J gave up 3 bases and V 5 bases, and 3 bases lay outside the gene matches. This CDR3 region has 16 residues. Germline V gene data show CDR1 as SGHAT and CDR2 as FQNNGV. CDR3 DNA: TGTGCCAGCAGCGAACTAGCGGGGGGGCACACCGGGGAGCTGTTTTTT. Translation gives CASSELAGGHTGELFF.

The V gene is TRBV7-9, the J gene TRBJ2-5; 12 nucleotides align to TRBD2. Trimming took 5 bases from V and 2 from J; bases not matched to a gene: 3. This CDR3 region has 15 residues. Per the germline V gene, CDR1 is SEHNR and CDR2 is FQNEAQ (reference sequence). CDR3 nucleotides: TGTGCCAGCAGCCGACTAGCGGGAGATCAAGAGACCCAGTACTTC. Its protein is CASSRLAGDQETQYF.

This clone has just a few counts. This sample includes further DNA sequences coding for the same CDR3. The V and J genes are TRBV3-1 (or the pseudogene TRBV3-2) and TRBJ2-7; 7 bases fit TRBD1. V was pared by 4 bases and J by 2 bases, with 2 bases of the junction left unmatched. Germline V gives CDR1 LGHDT, CDR2 YNNKEL (reference sequence). The CDR3 runs 13 residues. The CDR3: CASSRQGAYEQYF. CDR3 nucleotides: TGTGCCAGCAGCCGACAGGGTGCCTACGAGCAGTACTTC.

The rearrangement uses TRBV3-1 (or the pseudogene TRBV3-2) and TRBJ2-1, with D tentatively TRBD2 (5 bases). V was trimmed by 4 bases and J by 2 bases, leaving 15 bases between them. The CDR3 runs 16 residues. Germline V lookup: CDR1 LGHDT, CDR2 YNNKEL (reference sequence). The CDR3 here is CASSPYSGGTYNEQFF. As DNA, the CDR3 is TGTGCCAGCAGCCCATACAGCGGAGGCACCTACAATGAGCAGTTCTTC.